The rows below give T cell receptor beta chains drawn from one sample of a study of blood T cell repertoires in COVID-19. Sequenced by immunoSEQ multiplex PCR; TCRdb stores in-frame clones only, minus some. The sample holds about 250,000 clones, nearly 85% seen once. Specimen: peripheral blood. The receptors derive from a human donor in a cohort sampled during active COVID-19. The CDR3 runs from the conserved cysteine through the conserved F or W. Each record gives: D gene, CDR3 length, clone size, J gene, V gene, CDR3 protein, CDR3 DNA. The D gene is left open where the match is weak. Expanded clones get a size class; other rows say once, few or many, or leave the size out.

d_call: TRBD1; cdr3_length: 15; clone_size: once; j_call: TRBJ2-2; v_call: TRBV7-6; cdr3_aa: CASSLGQGNTGELFF; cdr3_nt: TGTGCCAGCAGCTTAGGACAGGGGAACACCGGGGAGCTGTTTTTT
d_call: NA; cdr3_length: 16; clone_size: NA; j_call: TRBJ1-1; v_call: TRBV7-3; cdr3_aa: CASSLTTGRGVTEAFF; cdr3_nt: TGTGCCAGCAGCTTAACAACGGGGAGGGGAGTAACTGAAGCTTTCTTT
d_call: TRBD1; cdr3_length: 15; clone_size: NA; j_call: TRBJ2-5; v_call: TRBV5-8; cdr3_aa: CASSSPGGSTETQYF; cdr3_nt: TGTGCCAGCAGCTCTCCAGGGGGCTCAACAGAGACCCAGTACTTC
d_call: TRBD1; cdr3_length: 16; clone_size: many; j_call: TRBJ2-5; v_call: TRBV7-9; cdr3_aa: CASSLRTGGKQETQYF; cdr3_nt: TGTGCCAGCAGCCTGCGGACAGGGGGCAAACAAGAGACCCAGTACTTC
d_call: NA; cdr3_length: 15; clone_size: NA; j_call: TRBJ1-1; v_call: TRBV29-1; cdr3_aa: CSVLRRGAENTEAFF; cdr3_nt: TGCAGCGTCCTCCGCCGGGGGGCAGAGAACACTGAAGCTTTCTTT
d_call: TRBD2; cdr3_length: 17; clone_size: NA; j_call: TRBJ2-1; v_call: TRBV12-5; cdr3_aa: CASGLGSTSGRDNEQFF; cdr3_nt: TGTGCTAGTGGTTTGGGGTCGACTAGCGGGAGAGACAATGAGCAGTTCTTC
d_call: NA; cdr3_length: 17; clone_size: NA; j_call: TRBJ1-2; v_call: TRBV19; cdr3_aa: CASSISSIGRAYDGYTF; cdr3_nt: TGTGCCAGTAGTATATCAAGTATCGGCAGGGCGTACGATGGCTACACCTTC
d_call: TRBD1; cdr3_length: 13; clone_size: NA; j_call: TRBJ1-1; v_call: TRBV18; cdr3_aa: CASSPLTGDEAFF; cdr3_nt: TGTGCCAGCTCACCCCTAACAGGGGACGAAGCTTTCTTT
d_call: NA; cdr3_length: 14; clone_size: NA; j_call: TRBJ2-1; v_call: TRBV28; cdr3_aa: CASSRQSGVNEQFF; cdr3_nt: TGTGCCAGCAGCCGCCAGTCGGGGGTCAATGAGCAGTTCTTC
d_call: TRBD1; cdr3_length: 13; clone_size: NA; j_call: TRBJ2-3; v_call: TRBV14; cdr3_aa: CATRDSFTDTQYF; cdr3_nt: TGTGCCACCAGGGACAGTTTCACAGATACGCAGTATTTT
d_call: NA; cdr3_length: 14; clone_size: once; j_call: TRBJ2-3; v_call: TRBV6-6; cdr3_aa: CASSFGQHTDTQYF; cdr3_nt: TGTGCCAGCAGTTTCGGACAGCACACAGATACGCAGTATTTT
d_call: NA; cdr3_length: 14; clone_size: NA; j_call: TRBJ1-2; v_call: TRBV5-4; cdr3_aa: CASSSSDGGSGYTF; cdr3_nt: TGTGCCAGCAGCTCGTCGGATGGGGGGTCTGGCTACACCTTC
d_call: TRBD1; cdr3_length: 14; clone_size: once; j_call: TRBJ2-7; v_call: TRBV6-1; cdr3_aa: CASSEGGTGYEQYF; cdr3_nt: TGTGCCAGCAGTGAAGGGGGGACAGGCTACGAGCAGTACTTC
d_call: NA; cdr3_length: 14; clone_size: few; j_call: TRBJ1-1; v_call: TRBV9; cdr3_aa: CASSPSWGNTEAFF; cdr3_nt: TGTGCCAGCAGCCCTAGCTGGGGGAACACTGAAGCTTTCTTT
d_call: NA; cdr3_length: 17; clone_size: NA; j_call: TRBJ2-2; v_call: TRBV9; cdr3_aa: CASSPRHTGTPPGELFF; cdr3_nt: TGTGCCAGCAGCCCCCGGCACACCGGGACACCTCCGGGGGAGCTGTTTTTT
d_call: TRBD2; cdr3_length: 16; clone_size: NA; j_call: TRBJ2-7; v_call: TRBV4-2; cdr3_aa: CASSQESGTSPYEQYF; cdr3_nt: TGTGCCAGCAGCCAGGAAAGCGGGACTAGCCCCTACGAGCAGTACTTC
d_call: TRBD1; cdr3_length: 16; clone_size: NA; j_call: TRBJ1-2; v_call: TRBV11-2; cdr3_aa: CASADAPRQGLYGYTF; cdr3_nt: TGTGCCAGCGCCGACGCGCCAAGACAGGGGTTATATGGCTACACCTTC
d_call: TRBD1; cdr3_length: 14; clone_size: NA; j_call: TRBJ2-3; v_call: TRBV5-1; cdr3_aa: CASRDRGSTDTQYF; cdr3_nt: TGCGCCAGCAGGGACAGGGGGAGCACAGATACGCAGTATTTT
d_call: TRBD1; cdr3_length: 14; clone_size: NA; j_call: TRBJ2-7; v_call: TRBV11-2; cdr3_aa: CASSRTTGVYEQYF; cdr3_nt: TGTGCCAGCAGCCGGACGACAGGGGTTTACGAGCAGTACTTC
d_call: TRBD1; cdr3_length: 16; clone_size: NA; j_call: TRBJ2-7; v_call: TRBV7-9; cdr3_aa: CASSTGQGASPYEQYF; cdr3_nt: TGTGCCAGCAGCACCGGACAGGGGGCGAGTCCCTACGAGCAGTACTTC